What follows is one TCR beta chain and its context. Germline CDR1 and CDR2: MDHEN and SYDVKM. This CDR3 is built from 15 residues. J lost 0 bases, V lost 6 bases, and 5 bases had no gene match. The sample is drawn from a study of T cell changes during pregnancy in multiple sclerosis. Clones were read by immunoSEQ multiplex PCR, and TCRdb kept only the in-frame ones, dropping some. This table holds tens of thousands of clones, roughly 90% found once. The chain carries TRBV28 and TRBJ2-3; TRBD2 matches 8 bases. The sample consisted of peripheral blood, taken in the first trimester of pregnancy. The TCR was taken from a female donor with multiple sclerosis, enrolled in a pregnancy study. CDR3 DNA sequence: TGTGCCAGCAGCCTGCGGGAGGCCAGCACAGATACGCAGTATTTT. Protein sequence: CASSLREASTDTQYF.